A single TCR beta chain is shown here with its context. What this receptor recognizes is not known. The input lacks base qualities; no much larger clone sits a single base away. The data are from a study of CD4 T cells in relation to SARS-CoV-2 and coronaviruses (dated by TCRdb to about 2021). Regarding the complete study: The ViraFEST assay cultured PBMCs with antigen for more than eight days, then sequenced TCR beta CDR3s to find antigen-specific clonal expansions. At the level of individual TCR clonotypes, the study evaluated whether memory CD4+ T cells crossreact between the spike proteins of SARS-CoV-2 and those of common cold coronaviruses. Patient-derived lymphoblastoid cell lines were used to map the HLA restriction of shared crossreactive spike epitopes. An HIV-1 Nef peptide pool or a culture without peptide was used as the negative reference condition. The Adaptive Biotechnologies TCR-sequencing kit was used to sequence samples from a few pre-COVID donors and the naive versus memory experiments, while other data came from Illumina-based sequencing. For other donors in the study, expansion assays were sequenced with a different, Illumina-based TCR-beta assay. General findings and caveats noted by the study authors: Crossreactivity analysis was centred on spike protein, so crossreactivity against other viral proteins was not assessed. Compared with monoreactive clones, crossreactive clones had significantly weaker SARS-CoV-2-driven expansion, a result consistent with antigenic imprinting. The study was limited by small numbers of patients and tested TCRs. Because no donor provided both pre-pandemic and post-infection samples, tracing the source of pre-existing responses was limited. In around two thirds of donors, memory CD4+ clonotypes turned up that crossrecognized SARS-CoV-2 and at least one common cold coronavirus spike.

CD4+ T cells from unexposed donors were collected before the COVID-19 pandemic (2011-2018). The EasySep CD4+ T cell isolation kit was used to isolate CD4+ T cells once the cultures had run for nine to eleven days. As cell numbers permitted, CD4+ T cells from unexposed donors were tested for reactivity to SARS-CoV-2 S and N and to four common cold coronavirus spike pools. About 1.8 million PBMCs per well were cultured in IMDM with around 5% human AB serum and around 10 IU/ml IL-2. Half of the culture medium was replaced with fresh IL-2-containing medium on days 3 and 7. Each peptide culture condition was generally run in triplicate replicate wells. The leukapheresis product used for the unexposed donors was purchased from a commercial source. PBMCs were isolated from leukapheresis product or whole blood by Ficoll-Paque PLUS gradient centrifugation. PBMCs were either cryopreserved at -140 degrees C or used fresh in the expansion assay. The QIAamp Micro DNA Kit was used to extract genomic DNA from the CD4+ T cells.

The library was prepared using the immunoSEQ multiplex PCR assay. The paper's data handling went like this. Preprocessing removed nonproductive sequences and CDR3s not starting with C, not ending with F or W, or shorter than 7 amino acids. Antigen-specific clonotypes were called with the MANAFEST web app on the basis of expansion relative to the reference and to other culture wells. To be counted as positive, a clone had to show significant expansion compared with the reference culture, at an FDR below 0.05, in 2 of 3 replicate wells. Positive clones also required significant expansion versus all other tandem wells and an odds ratio above 5. CDR3 homology was measured as pairwise Levenshtein distance, computed with the stringdist R package after trimming three terminal residues from each end. TCRdb obtained this table from immuneACCESS and retained in-frame rearrangements with V and J assigned. These tables miss some clones; where compared with another copy, unresolved V genes account for less than half of the shortfall, and the remainder is unexplained. V, J and clone size reflect that table, while D and trimming were determined from the DNA. The sample table records some 22,000 clones; approximately 70% of these occur just once. The biggest ten clones account for 15% to 20% of the sample.

The TCR was taken from a human donor in good health. Input material: CD4+ T cells from PBMCs, cultured in vitro.

CDR3 region: CASSLSPRLYF. At the DNA level, the sequence is TGTGCCAGCAGCTTATCCCCAAGATTGTATTTT. The chain is encoded by TRBV7-2 joined to TRBJ2-3, with the D gene uncertain. The trim is 2 bases for V and 14 bases for J, with a gap of 11 bases between the germline ends. Based on the germline V gene, the CDR1 and CDR2 sequences are SGHTA and FQGNSA. Counted from cysteine to phenylalanine, this CDR3 has 11 amino acids. The DNA shown is the 33-base CDR3, in frame from base 1.